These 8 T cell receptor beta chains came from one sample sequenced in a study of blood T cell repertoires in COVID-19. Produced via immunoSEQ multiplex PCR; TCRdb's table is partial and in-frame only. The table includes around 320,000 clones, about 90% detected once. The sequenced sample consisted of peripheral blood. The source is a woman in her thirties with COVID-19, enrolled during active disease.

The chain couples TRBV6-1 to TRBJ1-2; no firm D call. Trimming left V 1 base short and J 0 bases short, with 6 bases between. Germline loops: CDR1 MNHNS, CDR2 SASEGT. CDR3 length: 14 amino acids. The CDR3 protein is CASSEELTNYGYTF. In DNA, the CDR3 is TGTGCCAGCAGTGAAGAGCTAACTAACTATGGCTACACCTTC.

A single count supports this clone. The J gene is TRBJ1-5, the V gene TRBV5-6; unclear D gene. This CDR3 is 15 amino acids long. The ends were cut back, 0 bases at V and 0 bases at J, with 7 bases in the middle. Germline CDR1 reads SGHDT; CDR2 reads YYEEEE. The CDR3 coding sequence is TGTGCCAGCAGCTTGGCGGGTCTTAGCAATCAGCCCCAGCATTTT. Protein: CASSLAGLSNQPQHF.

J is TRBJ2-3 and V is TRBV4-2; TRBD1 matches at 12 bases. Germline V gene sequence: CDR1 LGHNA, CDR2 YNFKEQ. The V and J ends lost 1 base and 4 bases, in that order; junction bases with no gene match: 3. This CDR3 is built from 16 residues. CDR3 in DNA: TGTGCCAGCAGCCAAGGGGACAGGGGGCCCCCAGATACGCAGTATTTT. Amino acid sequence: CASSQGDRGPPDTQYF.

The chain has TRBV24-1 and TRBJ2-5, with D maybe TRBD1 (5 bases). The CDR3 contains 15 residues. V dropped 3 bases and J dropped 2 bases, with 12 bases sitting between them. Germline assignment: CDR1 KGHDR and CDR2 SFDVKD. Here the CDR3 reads CATSDTTASQETQYF. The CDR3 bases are TGTGCCACCAGTGATACGACAGCCTCTCAAGAGACCCAGTACTTC.

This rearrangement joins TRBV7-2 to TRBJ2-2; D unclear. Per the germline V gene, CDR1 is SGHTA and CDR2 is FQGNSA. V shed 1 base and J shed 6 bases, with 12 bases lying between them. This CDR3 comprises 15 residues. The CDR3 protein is CASSLGRTVSGELFF. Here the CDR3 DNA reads TGTGCCAGCAGCTTAGGTAGAACTGTTTCCGGGGAGCTGTTTTTT.

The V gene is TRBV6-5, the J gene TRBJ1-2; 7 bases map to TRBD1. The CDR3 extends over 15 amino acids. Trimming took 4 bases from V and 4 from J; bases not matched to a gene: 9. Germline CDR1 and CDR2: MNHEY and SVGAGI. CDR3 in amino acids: CASSWGRDSLYGYTF. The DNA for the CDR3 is TGTGCCAGCAGTTGGGGCCGGGACAGTCTCTATGGCTACACCTTC.

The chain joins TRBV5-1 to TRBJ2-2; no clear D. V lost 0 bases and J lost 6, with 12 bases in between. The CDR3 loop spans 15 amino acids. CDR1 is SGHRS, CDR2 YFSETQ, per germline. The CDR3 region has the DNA TGCGCCAGCAGCTTGGATCCAGGATCACCCGGGGAGCTGTTTTTT. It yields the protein CASSLDPGSPGELFF.

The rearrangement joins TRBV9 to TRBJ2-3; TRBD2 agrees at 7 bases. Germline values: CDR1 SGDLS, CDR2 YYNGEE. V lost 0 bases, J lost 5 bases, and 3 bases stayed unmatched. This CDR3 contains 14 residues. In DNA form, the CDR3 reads TGTGCCAGCAGCGTAGGACTAGCCGTAGATACGCAGTATTTT. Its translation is CASSVGLAVDTQYF.